The clone carrying this T cell receptor beta chain is medium-sized by share. The sample originates from a study of liver allograft versus peripheral blood T cells. Looking at the study overall: Transplanted livers and recipients' peripheral blood had their T cell receptor repertoires compared.

TCRdb reprocessed the reads via MiXCR and lists one record per CDR3 protein. The sample consists of approximately 12,000 distinct CDR3 sequences, about 25% of them appearing once. The V gene lost 6 bases and the J gene lost 3 bases, with 11 bases spanning the gap. CDR1 and CDR2 (germline): LNHDA, SQIVND (reference sequence). The length of the CDR3 is 13 residues. This chain connects TRBV19 to TRBJ1-1, with D perhaps matching TRBD1 (6 bases). This clonotype originated in a human patient who had a liver transplant. The graft donor may be the source of some T cells. CDR3 sequence reads: CASRRTDYTEAFF. The CDR3 bases are TGTGCCAGTAGGAGGACAGATTACACTGAAGCTTTCTTT.